Below, 5 T cell receptor beta chains from the same sample are listed, as sequenced in a study of CD8+ T cells in alopecia areata. Documented treatment: oral pan-JAK inhibitor, 5-10 mg twice daily. Sequencing relied on a cDNA template that was reverse transcribed from extracted RNA. The data were produced by immunoSEQ multiplex PCR, yet TCRdb's version contains in-frame clones alone and is incomplete. Among about 280,000 clones listed, about three fifths were seen once. The input for sequencing was CD4+ T cells sorted from blood, taken at week 24, from a patient treated with tofacitinib. All receptors derive from a human donor with alopecia areata.

Note on this clone: The sample contains more than one DNA sequence encoding this CDR3. V usage is TRBV29-1 and J usage is TRBJ1-1, with TRBD1 as a possible D gene (5 bases). Trimming left V 6 bases short and J 0 bases short, with 11 bases between. This CDR3 has 13 amino acids. The germline V gene has CDR1 SQVTM and CDR2 ANQGSEA. The CDR3 region has the DNA TGCAGCGTGGGGGGACCCTTGAACACTGAAGCTTTCTTT. Its protein product is CSVGGPLNTEAFF.

The chain carries TRBV7-2 and TRBJ2-2; D is uncertain. The germline gives CDR1 SGHTA, CDR2 FQGNSA. Trimming shortened V by 3 bases and J by 7 bases, and 6 bases separated the two germline ends. The CDR3 runs to 12 residues. The CDR3 DNA is TGTGCCAGCAGCTTCACGGACGGGGAGCTGTTTTTT. Translated: CASSFTDGELFF.

This clone has just a few counts. The V and J genes are TRBV23-1 and TRBJ1-1; perhaps TRBD1 as D (6 bases). TRBV23-1 is reported as an ORF; its role is uncertain. With 8 bases removed from V and 0 bases from J, the gap between germline ends came to 22 bases. The CDR3 consists of 17 residues. As DNA, the CDR3 is TGCGCCAGCGTGGGGGAGTCGACAGGCTTCATGAACACTGAAGCTTTCTTT. It specifies CASVGESTGFMNTEAFF.

The V gene is TRBV6-5, the J gene TRBJ2-7; perhaps TRBD2 as D (5 bases). From germline, CDR1 is MNHEY and CDR2 SVGAGI. This CDR3 spans 14 amino acids. The germline V and J ends were trimmed by 2 bases and 2 bases, with 10 bases remaining between them. The CDR3, as DNA: TGTGCCAGCAGTTACAGCCGGGGTACCTACGAGCAGTACTTC. Translation: CASSYSRGTYEQYF.

The chain recombines TRBV2 with TRBJ2-7; the match to TRBD1 covers 10 bases. V dropped 4 bases and J dropped 2; count of bases not matched to a gene: 2. This CDR3 is built from 14 residues. Per the germline V gene, CDR1 is SNHLY and CDR2 is FYNNEI. Here the CDR3 reads CASSADRGTYEQYF. In DNA form, the CDR3 reads TGTGCCAGCAGTGCGGACAGGGGGACCTACGAGCAGTACTTC.